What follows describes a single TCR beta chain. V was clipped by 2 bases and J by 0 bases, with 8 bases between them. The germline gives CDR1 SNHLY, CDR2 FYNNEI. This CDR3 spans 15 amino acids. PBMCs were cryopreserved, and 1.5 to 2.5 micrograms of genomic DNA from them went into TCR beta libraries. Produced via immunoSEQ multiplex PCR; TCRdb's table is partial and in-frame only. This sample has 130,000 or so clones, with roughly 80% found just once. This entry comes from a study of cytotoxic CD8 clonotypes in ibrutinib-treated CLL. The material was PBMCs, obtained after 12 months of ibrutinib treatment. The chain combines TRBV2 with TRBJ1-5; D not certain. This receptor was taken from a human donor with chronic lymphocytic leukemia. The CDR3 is CASSEPQLSNQPQHF. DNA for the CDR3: TGTGCCAGCAGTGAACCACAGCTTAGCAATCAGCCCCAGCATTTT.